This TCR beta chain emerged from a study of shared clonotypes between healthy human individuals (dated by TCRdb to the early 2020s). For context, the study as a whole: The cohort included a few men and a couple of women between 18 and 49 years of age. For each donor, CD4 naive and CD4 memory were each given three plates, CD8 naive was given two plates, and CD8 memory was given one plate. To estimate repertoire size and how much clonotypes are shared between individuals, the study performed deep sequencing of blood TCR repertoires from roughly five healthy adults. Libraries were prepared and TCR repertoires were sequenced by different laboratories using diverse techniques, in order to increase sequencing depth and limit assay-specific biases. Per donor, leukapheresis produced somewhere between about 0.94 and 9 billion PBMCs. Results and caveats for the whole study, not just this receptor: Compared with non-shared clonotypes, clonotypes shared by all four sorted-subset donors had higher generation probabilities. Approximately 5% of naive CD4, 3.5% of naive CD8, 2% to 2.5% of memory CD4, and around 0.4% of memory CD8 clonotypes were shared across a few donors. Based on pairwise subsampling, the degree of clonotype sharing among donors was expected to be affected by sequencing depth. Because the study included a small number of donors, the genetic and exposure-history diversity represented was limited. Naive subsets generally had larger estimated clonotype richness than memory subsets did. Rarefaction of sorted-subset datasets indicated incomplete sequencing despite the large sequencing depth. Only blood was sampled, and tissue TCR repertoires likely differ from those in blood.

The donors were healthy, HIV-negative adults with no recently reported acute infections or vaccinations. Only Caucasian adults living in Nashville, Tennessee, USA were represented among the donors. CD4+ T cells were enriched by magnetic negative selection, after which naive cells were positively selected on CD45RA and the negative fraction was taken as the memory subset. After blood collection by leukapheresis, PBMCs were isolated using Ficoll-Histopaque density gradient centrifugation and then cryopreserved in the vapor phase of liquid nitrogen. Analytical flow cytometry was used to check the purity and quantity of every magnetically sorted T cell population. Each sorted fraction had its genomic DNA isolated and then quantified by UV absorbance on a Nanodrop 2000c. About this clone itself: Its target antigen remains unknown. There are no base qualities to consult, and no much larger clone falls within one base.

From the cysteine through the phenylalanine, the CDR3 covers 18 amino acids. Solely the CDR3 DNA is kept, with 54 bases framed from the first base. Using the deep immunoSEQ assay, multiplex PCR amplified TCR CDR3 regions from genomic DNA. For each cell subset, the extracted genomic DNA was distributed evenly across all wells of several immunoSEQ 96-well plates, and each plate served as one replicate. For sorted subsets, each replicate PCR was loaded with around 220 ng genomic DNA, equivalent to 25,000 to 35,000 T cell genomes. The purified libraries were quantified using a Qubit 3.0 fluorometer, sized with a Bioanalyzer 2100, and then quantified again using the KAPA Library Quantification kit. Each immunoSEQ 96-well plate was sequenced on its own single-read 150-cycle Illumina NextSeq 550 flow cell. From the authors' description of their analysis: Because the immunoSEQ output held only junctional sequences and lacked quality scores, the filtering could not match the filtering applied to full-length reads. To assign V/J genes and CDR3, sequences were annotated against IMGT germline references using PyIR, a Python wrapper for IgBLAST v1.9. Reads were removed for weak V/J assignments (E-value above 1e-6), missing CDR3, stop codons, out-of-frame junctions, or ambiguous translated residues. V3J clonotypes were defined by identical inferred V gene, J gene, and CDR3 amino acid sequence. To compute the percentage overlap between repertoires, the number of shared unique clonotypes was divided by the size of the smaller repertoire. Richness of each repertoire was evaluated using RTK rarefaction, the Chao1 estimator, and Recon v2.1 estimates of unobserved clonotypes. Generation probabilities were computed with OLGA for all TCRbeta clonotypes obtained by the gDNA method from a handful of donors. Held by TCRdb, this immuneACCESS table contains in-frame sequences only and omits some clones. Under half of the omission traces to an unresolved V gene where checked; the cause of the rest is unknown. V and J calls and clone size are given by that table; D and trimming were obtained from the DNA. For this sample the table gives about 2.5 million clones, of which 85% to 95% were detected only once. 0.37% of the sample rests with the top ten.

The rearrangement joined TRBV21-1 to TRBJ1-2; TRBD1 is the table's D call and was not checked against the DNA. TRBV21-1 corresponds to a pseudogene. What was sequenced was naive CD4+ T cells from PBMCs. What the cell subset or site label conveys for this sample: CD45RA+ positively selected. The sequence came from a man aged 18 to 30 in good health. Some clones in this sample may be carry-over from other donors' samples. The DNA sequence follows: TGTGCCAGCAGCGCCCACCGGGACAGGGCTTTAACTAACTATGGCTACACCTTC. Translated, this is CASSAHRDRALTNYGYTF.